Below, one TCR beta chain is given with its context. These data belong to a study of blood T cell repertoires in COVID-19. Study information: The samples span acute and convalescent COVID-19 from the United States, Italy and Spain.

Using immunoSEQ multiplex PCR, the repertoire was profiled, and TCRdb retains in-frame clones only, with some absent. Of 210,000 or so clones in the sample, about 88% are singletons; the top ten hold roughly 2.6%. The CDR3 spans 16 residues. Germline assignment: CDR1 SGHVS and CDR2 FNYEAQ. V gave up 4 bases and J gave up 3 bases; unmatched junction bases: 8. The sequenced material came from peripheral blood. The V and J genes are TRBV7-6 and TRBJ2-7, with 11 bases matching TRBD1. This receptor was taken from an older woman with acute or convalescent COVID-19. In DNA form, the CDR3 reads TGTGCCAGCAGCTACCAACCCGGGACAGGGGGCTACGAGCAGTACTTC. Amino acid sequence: CASSYQPGTGGYEQYF. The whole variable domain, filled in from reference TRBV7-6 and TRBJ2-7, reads GAGVSQSPRYKVTKRGQDVALRCDPISGHVSLYWYRQALGQGPEFLTYFNYEAQQDKSGLPNDRFSAERPEGSISTLTIQRTEQRDSAMYRCASSYQPGTGGYEQYFGPGTRLTVT.